The next 11 T cell receptor beta chains were all read from a single sample in a study of blood T cell repertoires in COVID-19. Data came from immunoSEQ multiplex PCR; TCRdb stores just in-frame clones and leaves some out. This sample carries 150,000 or so clones, 75% to 80% of them seen once, and the ten largest clones take about 2.9%. The sample comprised PBMCs or T cells enriched from blood (not recorded which). All receptors come from a woman in her 50s who had recovered from COVID-19.

This chain joins TRBV9 and TRBJ1-4; D not resolved. This CDR3 is built from 16 residues. Germline-derived CDR1 and CDR2 are SGDLS and YYNGEE. Trimming removed 4 bases at V and 0 bases at J, with 13 bases between. The CDR3: CASSPNHGATNEKLFF. The CDR3 coding sequence is TGTGCCAGCAGCCCAAACCACGGAGCAACTAATGAAAAACTGTTTTTT.

The chain recombines TRBV2 with TRBJ1-1; 7 bases agree with TRBD1. Germline lookup yields CDR1 SNHLY and CDR2 FYNNEI. The V gene end was trimmed by 7 bases and the J gene end by 6 bases; junction bases not matched to a gene: 11. The CDR3 runs to 14 residues. CDR3 sequence: CASTSQGRRSEAFF. CDR3 bases: TGTGCCAGCACCTCACAGGGGAGGCGCTCTGAAGCTTTCTTT.

The chain carries TRBV24-1 and TRBJ2-1; TRBD1 aligns across 12 bases. The CDR3 covers 18 residues. With V trimmed by 1 base and J by 7 bases, 10 bases remained unmatched. Germline V gene sequence: CDR1 KGHDR, CDR2 SFDVKD. Here the CDR3 DNA reads TGTGCCACCAGTGATTTTAAAGAGGGACAGGGGGCAAGGAATGAGCAGTTCTTC. Protein: CATSDFKEGQGARNEQFF.

Here the CDR3 reads CASSSPGGFPYEQYF. CDR3 nucleotides: TGTGCCAGCAGCTCGCCAGGAGGGTTTCCCTACGAGCAGTACTTC. The chain joins TRBV13 to TRBJ2-7, with D perhaps TRBD2 (6 bases). Germline CDR1 and CDR2: PRHDT and FYEKMQ (reference sequence). Trimming cost V 4 bases and J 2 bases, with 15 bases left between them. This CDR3 comprises 15 residues.

The gene calls are TRBV7-3 and TRBJ2-2; 10 bases fit TRBD1. J gave up 7 bases and V 5 bases, and 10 bases lay outside the gene matches. The CDR3 loop spans 16 amino acids. In germline, CDR1 is SGHTA, CDR2 FQGTGA. The CDR3 sequence: CASSPSDRGRSGELFF. The CDR3 DNA reads as TGTGCCAGCAGCCCATCCGACAGGGGGCGCAGCGGGGAGCTGTTTTTT.

This chain uses TRBV19 with TRBJ2-7; 10 nucleotides line up with TRBD2. The CDR3 is 15 residues long. The germline CDR1 and CDR2 sequences are LNHDA and SQIVND (reference sequence). The V and J ends lost 2 bases and 3 bases, in that order; junction bases with no gene match: 4. The CDR3 region has the DNA TGTGCCAGTAGTATAAGAACTAGCGGGATCTACGAGCAGTACTTC. Translation gives CASSIRTSGIYEQYF.

V is TRBV9 and J is TRBJ2-4; tentative D call: TRBD1 (6 bases). This CDR3 comprises 14 residues. V was trimmed by 4 bases and J by 7 bases, leaving 15 bases between them. CDR1 and CDR2 from the germline V gene are SGDLS and YYNGEE. The CDR3 DNA reads TGTGCCAGCAGCCCCAGAGGACAGATTAACATTCAGTACTTC. This translates into CASSPRGQINIQYF.

The genes are TRBV7-8 and TRBJ2-3; unclear D gene. The CDR3 length is 11 residues. CDR1 and CDR2 from the germline V gene are SGHVS and FQNEAQ. V gave up 6 bases and J gave up 4 bases, with 5 bases separating them. The CDR3 protein is CASSSADTQYF. CDR3 nucleotide sequence: TGTGCCAGCAGTTCGGCAGATACGCAGTATTTT.

In this sample, this clone turned up once. This sequence joins TRBV4-2 and TRBJ1-2, with D possibly TRBD1 on 6 matching bases. Trimming took 3 bases from V and 2 from J, leaving 10 bases between them. Germline V lookup: CDR1 LGHNA, CDR2 YNFKEQ. The CDR3 consists of 14 residues. The DNA for the CDR3 is TGTGCCAGCAGCCACTTCGGGACAAACTATGGCTACACCTTC. Translating it yields CASSHFGTNYGYTF.

This clone was counted once. The gene calls are TRBV14 and TRBJ1-2, with a tentative D call TRBD1 (6 bases). The V gene's germline CDR1 is SGHDN and CDR2 FVKESK. V lost 1 base, J lost 2 bases, and 14 bases lay in between. This CDR3 spans 16 amino acids. Here the CDR3 DNA reads TGTGCCAGCAGCCAAGCAACAGGGCCTTTGAACTATGGCTACACCTTC. Amino acids: CASSQATGPLNYGYTF.

V gene TRBV6-5 combines with J gene TRBJ2-1; D unresolved. CDR1 and CDR2 from the germline V gene are MNHEY and SVGAGI. This CDR3 region has 13 residues. V lost 7 bases, J lost 4 bases, and 11 bases lay in between. The CDR3 sequence is CASTTNPYNEQFF. CDR3 nucleotides: TGTGCCAGCACCACAAACCCGTACAATGAGCAGTTCTTC.